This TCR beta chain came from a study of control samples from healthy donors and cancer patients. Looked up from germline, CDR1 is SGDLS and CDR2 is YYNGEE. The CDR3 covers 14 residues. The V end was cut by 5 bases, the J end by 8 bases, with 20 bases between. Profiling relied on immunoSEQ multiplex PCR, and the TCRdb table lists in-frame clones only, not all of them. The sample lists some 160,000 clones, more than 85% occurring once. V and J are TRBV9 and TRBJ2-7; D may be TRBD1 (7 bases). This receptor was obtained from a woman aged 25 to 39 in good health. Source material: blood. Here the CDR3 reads CASRFNEAGGKQYF. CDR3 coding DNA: TGTGCCAGCAGATTCAACGAGGCAGGGGGGAAGCAGTACTTC.